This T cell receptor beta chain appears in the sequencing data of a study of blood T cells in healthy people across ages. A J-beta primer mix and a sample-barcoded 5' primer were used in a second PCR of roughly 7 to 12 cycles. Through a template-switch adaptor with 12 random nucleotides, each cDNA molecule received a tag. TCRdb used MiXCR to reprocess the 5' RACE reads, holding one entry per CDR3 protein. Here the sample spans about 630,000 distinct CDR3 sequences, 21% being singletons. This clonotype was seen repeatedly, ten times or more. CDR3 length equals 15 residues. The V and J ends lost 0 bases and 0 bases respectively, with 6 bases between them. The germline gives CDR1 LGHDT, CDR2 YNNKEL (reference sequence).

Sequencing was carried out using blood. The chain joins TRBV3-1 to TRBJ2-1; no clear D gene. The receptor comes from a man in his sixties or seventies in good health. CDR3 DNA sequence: TGTGCCAGCAGCCAAGACACGGGCTCCTACAATGAGCAGTTCTTC. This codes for CASSQDTGSYNEQFF.